This entry features one TCR beta chain sequence. Its target is not known. Cryopreserved PBMCs were the source of around 2 micrograms of genomic DNA, which went to TCR beta libraries. This sample was taken from a study of cytotoxic CD8 clonotypes in ibrutinib-treated CLL. For the study at large: With a range of 6 to 36, the median treatment time before response samples were taken was more than nine months. Samples yielded averages of approximately 260,000 productive templates and 90,000 to 95,000 productive rearrangements.

Study findings and constraints: Clonality showed a rise at ibrutinib response that reversed toward baseline at progression.

TCRdb's table, derived via immunoSEQ multiplex PCR, lists solely in-frame clones and lacks some. The sample lists around 310,000 clones, more than 65% occurring once. This TCR came from a human donor with chronic lymphocytic leukemia. Sample: PBMCs, taken before ibrutinib treatment.

The CDR3 loop is CASSGALGQGPNEKLFF. The CDR3 DNA reads as TGTGCCAGCAGTGGGGCCCTCGGACAGGGCCCTAATGAAAAACTGTTTTTT. The chain links TRBV25-1 to TRBJ1-4, with TRBD1 matching over 8 bases. The CDR3 length is 17 residues. The J segment lost 3 bases and the V segment lost 4 bases, leaving 10 bases of the junction unmatched. Germline lookup yields CDR1 MGHDK and CDR2 SYGVNS.